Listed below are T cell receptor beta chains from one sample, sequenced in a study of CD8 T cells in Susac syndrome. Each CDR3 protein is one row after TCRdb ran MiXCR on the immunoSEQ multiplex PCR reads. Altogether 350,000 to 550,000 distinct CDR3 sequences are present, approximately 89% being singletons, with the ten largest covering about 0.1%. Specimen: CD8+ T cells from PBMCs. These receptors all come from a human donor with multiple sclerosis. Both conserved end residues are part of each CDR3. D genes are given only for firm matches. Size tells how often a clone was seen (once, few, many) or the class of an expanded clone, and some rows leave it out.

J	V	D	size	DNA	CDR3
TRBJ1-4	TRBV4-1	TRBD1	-	TGCGCCAGCAGCCGAAGCTCGGGACAGATTAATGAAAAACTGTTTTTT	CASSRSSGQINEKLFF
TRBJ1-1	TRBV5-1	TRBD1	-	TGCGCCAGCAGCCCCTGGGACAGCATGAACACTGAAGCTTTCTTT	CASSPWDSMNTEAFF
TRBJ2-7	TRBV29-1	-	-	TGCAGCGTTGAAGGAGGAGGGGAATTCTACGAGCAGTACTTC	CSVEGGGEFYEQYF
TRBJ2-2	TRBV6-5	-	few	TGTGCCAGCAGTAGGGTCACCGGGGAGCTGTTTTTT	CASSRVTGELFF
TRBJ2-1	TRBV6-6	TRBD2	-	TGTGCCAGCAGTCCCTCAGCGGGGGTTTACAATGAGCAGTTCTTC	CASSPSAGVYNEQFF
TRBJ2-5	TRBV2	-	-	TGTGCCAGCAGCCTTCTCTTCCAAGAGACCCAGTACTTC	CASSLLFQETQYF
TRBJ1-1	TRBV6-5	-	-	TGTGCCAGCAGTCCATCGACAGCGAACACTGAAGCTTTCTTT	CASSPSTANTEAFF
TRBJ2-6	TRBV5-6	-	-	TGTGCCAGCAGCATCGGTGGGACCTGGGGCTCTGGGGCCAACGTCCTGACTTTC	CASSIGGTWGSGANVLTF
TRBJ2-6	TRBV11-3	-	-	TGTGCCAGCAGCCCCGGGGAGCAGGGCGAAGTCTCTGGGGCCAACGTCCTGACTTTC	CASSPGEQGEVSGANVLTF
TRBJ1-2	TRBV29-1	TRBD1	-	TGCAGCGTTGCCCCGGACAGGGGGCATGGCTACACCTTC	CSVAPDRGHGYTF
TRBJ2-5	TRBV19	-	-	TGTGCCAGTAGTATAAACGGAAAGACCCAGTACTTC	CASSINGKTQYF
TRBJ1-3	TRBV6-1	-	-	TGTGCCAGCAGTGAAGCGGACAGAAGAATGATTGGAAACACCATATATTTT	CASSEADRRMIGNTIYF
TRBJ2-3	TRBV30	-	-	TGTGCCTGGAGTCTATCGGGGGGCGGAGATACGCAGTATTTT	CAWSLSGGGDTQYF
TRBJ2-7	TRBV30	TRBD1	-	TGTGCCTGGATTCCACTGGACAGGGACTACGAGCAGTACTTC	CAWIPLDRDYEQYF
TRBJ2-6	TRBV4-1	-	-	TGCGCCAGCAGCCAAATGAGCGACTCTGGGGCCAACGTCCTGACTTTC	CASSQMSDSGANVLTF
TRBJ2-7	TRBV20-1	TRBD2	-	TGCAGTGCTAGAGATCCCCTAGCGGGCAGCCGGGAAGAGCAGTACTTC	CSARDPLAGSREEQYF
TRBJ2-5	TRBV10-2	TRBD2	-	TGCGCCAGCACCAAAGGAGCGGGGATTCAAGAGACCCAGTACTTC	CASTKGAGIQETQYF
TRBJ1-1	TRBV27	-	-	TGTGCCAGCAGCTGGGGGCTGTCCAGGACTGAAGCTTTCTTT	CASSWGLSRTEAFF
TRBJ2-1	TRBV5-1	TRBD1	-	TGCGCCAGCAGCTTACCCCAACAGGGGGCCTTCGATGAGCAGTTCTTC	CASSLPQQGAFDEQFF
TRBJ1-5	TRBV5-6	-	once	TGTGCCAGCGGGGCAGGGGTTAGCAATCGGCCCCAGCATTTT	CASGAGVSNRPQHF
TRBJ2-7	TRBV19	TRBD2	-	TGTGCCAGTAGTATAATGCTAGCGGCTACCTACGAGCAGTACTTC	CASSIMLAATYEQYF
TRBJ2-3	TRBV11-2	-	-	TGTGCCAGCAGCTGGACAACCCTCACAGATACGCAGTATTTT	CASSWTTLTDTQYF
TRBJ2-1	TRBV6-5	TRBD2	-	TGTGCCAGCAGTTACGAGGGACTAGCGGGAGAGAGCTCCTACAATGAGCAGTTCTTC	CASSYEGLAGESSYNEQFF
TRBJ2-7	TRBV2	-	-	TGTGCCAGCAGTGAAGCTGGGGCAGGTCGGGATCCCCAGTACTTC	CASSEAGAGRDPQYF
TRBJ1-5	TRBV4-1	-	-	TGCGCCAGCAGCCAGGGGGGTTTTCAGCCCCAGCATTTT	CASSQGGFQPQHF
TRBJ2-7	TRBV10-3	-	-	TGTGCCATCAGTGAGTCAATCATTCGCGTAGGTAACGAGCAGTACTTC	CAISESIIRVGNEQYF
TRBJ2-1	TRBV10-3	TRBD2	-	TGTGCCATCAACTCCGGCGGGGGGGCAGAGGAGCAGTTCTTC	CAINSGGGAEEQFF
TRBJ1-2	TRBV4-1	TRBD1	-	TGCGCCAGCAGCCAAGACGCGGGACAGGGTTTATCTCGTGGCTACACCTTC	CASSQDAGQGLSRGYTF
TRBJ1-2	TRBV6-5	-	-	TGTGCCAGCAGAACCCGGGCGGGTAACTATGGCTACACCTTC	CASRTRAGNYGYTF
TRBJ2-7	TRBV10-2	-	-	TGCGCCACCTCTAACATGGGGAATTCCTACGAGCAGTACTTC	CATSNMGNSYEQYF
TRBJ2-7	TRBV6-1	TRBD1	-	TGTGCCAGCAGTGATCGCCCGACAGGGGGCTACGAGCAGTACTTC	CASSDRPTGGYEQYF
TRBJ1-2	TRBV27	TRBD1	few	TGTGCCAGCAGTTTATCGGGCCAGGGGGCTAACTATGGCTACACCTTC	CASSLSGQGANYGYTF
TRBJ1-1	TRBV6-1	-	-	TGTGCCAGCAGTCTTGGGAAGACTGAAGCTTTCTTT	CASSLGKTEAFF
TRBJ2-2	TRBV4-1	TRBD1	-	TGCGCCAGCAGCCAGTACCCACGGACAGGGGACACCGGGGAGCTGTTTTTT	CASSQYPRTGDTGELFF
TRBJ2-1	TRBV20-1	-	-	TGCAGTGCTACCCAGGACAGTTACTCCTACAATGAGCAGTTCTTC	CSATQDSYSYNEQFF
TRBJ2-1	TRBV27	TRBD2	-	TGTGCCAGCAGTTTCTCGACTAGCAGCTCCTACAATGAGCAGTTCTTC	CASSFSTSSSYNEQFF
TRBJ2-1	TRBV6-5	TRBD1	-	TGTGCCAGCAGTACGGCAGGGGGATCTGGCAATGAGCAGTTCTTC	CASSTAGGSGNEQFF
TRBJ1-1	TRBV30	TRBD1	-	TGTGCCTGGAACCCCGGACAGGGGGCTGAAGCTTTCTTT	CAWNPGQGAEAFF
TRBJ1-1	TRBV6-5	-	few	TGTGCCAGCAGTCCCGACACTTACACTGAAGCTTTCTTT	CASSPDTYTEAFF
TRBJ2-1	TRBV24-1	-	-	TGTGCCACCAGTGATTTGTCGGATAACCCACAGTTCTTC	CATSDLSDNPQFF
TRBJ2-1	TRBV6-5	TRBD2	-	TGTGCCAGCAGTTACACGGGACTAGCGACGGACAATGAGCAGTTCTTC	CASSYTGLATDNEQFF
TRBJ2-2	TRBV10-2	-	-	TGCGCCAGCTTAGACGTAGCCAGACAGAACACCGGGGAGCTGTTTTTT	CASLDVARQNTGELFF
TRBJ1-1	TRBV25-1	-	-	TGTGCCAGCAGTAAAGGGGGGGAGAGAACTGAAGCTTTCTTT	CASSKGGERTEAFF
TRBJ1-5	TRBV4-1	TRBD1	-	TGCGCCAGCAGCCCCAGAGACAGGGGAGGAAATCAGCCCCAGCATTTT	CASSPRDRGGNQPQHF
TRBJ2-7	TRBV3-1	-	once	TGTGCCAGCAGCCCATTAAAGCAAGGGGCCGACCTCTCCTACGAGCAGTACTTC	CASSPLKQGADLSYEQYF
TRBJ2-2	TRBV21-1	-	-	TGTGCCAGCAGCCCCCAGAGCCGGGAGCTGTTTTTT	CASSPQSRELFF
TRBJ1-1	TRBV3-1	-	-	TGTGCCAGCAGCCAAGATCCCGGTATCACTGAAGCTTTCTTT	CASSQDPGITEAFF
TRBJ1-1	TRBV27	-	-	TGTGCCAGCAGTTACCCGGGGCCCAACACTGAAGCTTTCTTT	CASSYPGPNTEAFF